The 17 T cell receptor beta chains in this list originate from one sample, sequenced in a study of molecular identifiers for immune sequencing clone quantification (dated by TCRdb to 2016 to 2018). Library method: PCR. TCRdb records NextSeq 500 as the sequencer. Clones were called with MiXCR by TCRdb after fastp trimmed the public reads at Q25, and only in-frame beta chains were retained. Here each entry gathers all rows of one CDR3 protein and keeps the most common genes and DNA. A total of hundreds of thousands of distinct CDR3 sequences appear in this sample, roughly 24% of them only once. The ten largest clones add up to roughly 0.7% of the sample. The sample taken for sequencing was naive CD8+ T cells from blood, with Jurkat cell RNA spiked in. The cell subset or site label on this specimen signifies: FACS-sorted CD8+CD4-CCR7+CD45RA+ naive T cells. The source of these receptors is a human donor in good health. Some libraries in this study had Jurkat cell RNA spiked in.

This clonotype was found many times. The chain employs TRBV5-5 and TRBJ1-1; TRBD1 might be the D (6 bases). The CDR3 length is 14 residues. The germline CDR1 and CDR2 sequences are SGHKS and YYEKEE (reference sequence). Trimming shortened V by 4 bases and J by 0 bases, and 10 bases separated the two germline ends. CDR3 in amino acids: CASSHRDLNTEAFF. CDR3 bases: TGTGCCAGCAGCCACAGGGACCTGAACACTGAAGCTTTCTTT.

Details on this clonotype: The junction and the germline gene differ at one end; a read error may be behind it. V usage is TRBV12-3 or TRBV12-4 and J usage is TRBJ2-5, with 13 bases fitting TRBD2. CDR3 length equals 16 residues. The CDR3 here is CASSPRGLAGQEPQYF. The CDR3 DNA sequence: TGTGCCAGCAGCCCACGGGGACTAGCGGGACAAGAGCCCCAGTACTTC.

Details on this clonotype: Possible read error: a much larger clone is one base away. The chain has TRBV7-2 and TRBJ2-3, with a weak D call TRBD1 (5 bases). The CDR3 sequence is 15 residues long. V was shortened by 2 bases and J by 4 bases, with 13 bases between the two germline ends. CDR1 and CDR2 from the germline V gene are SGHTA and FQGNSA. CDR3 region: CASSLKEAGSDTQYF. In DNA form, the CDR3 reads TGTGCCAGCAGCTTAAAAGAGGCAGGGTCAGATACGCAGTATTTT.

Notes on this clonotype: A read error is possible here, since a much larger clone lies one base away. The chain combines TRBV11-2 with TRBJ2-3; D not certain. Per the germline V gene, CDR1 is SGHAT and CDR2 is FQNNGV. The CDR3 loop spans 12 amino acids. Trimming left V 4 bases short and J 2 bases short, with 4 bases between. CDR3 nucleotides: TGTGCCAGCAGCTCCCACACAGATACGCAGTATTTT. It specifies CASSSHTDTQYF. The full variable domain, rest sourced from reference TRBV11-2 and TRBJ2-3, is EAGVAQSPRYKIIEKRQSVAFWCNPISGHATLYWYQQILGQGPKLLIQFQNNGVVDDSQLPKDRFSAERLKGVDSTLKIQPAKLEDSAVYLCASSSHTDTQYFGPGTRLTVL.

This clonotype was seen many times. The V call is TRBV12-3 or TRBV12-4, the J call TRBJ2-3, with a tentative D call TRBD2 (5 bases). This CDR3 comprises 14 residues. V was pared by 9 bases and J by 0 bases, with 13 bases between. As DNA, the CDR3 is TGTGCCAGTAGTCTCGGAGGTAGCACAGATACGCAGTATTTT. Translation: CASSLGGSTDTQYF.

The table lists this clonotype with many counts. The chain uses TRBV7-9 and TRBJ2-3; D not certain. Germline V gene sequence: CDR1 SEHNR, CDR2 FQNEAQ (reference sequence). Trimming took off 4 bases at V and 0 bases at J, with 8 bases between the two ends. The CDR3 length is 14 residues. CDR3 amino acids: CASSSLSSTDTQYF. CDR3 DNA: TGTGCCAGCAGCTCACTATCGAGCACAGATACGCAGTATTTT.

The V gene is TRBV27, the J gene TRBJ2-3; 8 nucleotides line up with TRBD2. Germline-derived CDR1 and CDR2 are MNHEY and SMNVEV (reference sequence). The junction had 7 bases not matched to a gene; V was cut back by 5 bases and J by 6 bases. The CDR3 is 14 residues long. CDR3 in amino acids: CASSPGLGFDTQYF. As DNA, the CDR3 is TGTGCCAGCAGTCCGGGACTAGGTTTTGATACGCAGTATTTT.

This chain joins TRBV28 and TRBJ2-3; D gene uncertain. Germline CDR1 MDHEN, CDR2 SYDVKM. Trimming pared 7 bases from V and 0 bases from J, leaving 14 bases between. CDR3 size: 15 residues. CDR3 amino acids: CASTALLSSTDTQYF. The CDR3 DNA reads TGTGCCAGCACCGCCCTTTTATCTAGCACAGATACGCAGTATTTT.

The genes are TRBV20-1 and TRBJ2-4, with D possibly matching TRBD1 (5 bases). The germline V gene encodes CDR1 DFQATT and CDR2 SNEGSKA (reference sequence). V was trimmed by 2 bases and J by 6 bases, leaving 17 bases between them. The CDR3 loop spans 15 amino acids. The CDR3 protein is CSARPIQGSVNIQYF. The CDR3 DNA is TGCAGTGCTAGACCCATCCAGGGTAGTGTAAACATTCAGTACTTC.

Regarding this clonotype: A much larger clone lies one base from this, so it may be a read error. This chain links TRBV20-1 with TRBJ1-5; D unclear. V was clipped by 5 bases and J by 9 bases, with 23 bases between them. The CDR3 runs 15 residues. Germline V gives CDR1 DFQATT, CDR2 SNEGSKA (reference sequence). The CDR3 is CSAQERVSTFPPQHF. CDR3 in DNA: TGCAGTGCTCAGGAGAGGGTATCGACCTTTCCGCCCCAGCATTTT.

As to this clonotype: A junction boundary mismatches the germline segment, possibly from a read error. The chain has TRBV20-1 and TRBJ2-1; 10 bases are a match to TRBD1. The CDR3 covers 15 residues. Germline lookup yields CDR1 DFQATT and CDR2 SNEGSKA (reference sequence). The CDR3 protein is CSAPPGQGSYNEQSF. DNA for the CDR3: TGCAGTGCTCCCCCGGGACAGGGGTCCTACAATGAGCAGTCCTTC.

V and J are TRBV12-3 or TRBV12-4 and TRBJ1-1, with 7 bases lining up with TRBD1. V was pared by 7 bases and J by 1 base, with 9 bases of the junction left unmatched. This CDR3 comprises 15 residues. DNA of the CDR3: TGTGCCAGCATCCCGACAGGGTCGGGGAACACTGAAGCTTTCTTT. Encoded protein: CASIPTGSGNTEAFF.

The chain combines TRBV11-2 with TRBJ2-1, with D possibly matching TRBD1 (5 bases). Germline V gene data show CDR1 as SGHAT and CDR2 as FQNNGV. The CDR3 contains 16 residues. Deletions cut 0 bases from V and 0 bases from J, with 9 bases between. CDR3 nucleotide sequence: TGTGCCAGCAGCTTAGAAGACAGAAGCTCCTACAATGAGCAGTTCTTC. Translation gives CASSLEDRSSYNEQFF.

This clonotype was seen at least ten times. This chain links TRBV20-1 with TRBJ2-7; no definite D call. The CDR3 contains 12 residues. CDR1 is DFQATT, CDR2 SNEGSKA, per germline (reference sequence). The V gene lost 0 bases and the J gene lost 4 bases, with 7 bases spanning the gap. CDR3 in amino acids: CSAREVSYEQYF. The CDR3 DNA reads TGCAGTGCTAGAGAGGTGTCATACGAGCAGTACTTC.

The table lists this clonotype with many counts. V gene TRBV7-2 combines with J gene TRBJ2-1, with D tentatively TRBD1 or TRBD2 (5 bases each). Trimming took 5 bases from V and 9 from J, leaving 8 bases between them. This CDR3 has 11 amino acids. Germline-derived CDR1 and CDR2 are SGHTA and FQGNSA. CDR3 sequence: CASSPGTEQFF. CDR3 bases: TGTGCCAGCAGCCCGGGGACTGAGCAGTTCTTC.

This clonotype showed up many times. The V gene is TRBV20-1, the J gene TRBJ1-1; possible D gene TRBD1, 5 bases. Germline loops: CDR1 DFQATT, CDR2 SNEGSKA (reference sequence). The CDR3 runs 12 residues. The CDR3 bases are TGCACCCTCATCCAGGGAAACACTGAAGCTTTCTTT. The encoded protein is CTLIQGNTEAFF.

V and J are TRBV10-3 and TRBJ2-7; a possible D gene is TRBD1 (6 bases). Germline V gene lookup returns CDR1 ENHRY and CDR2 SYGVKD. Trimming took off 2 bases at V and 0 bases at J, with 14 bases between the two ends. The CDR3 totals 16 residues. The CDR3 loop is CAISEDRDTYSYEQYF. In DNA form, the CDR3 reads TGTGCCATCAGTGAGGACCGGGACACCTACTCCTACGAGCAGTACTTC.